This T cell receptor beta chain emerged from a study of CXCR3-negative and CXCR3-positive naive CD8 T cells. Study overall: Collectively, the libraries yielded around 140 million TRB reads in total, at about 1.5 +/- 0.3 million per library. Study results and limitations: After cryopreservation, CXCR3 expression dropped partially; most assays used fresh PBMCs.

Concerning this clonotype itself: What it binds is not known.

The CDR3 has 13 amino acids. CDR1 is MNHEY, CDR2 SVGEGT, per germline. Carrying UMI labels, the TRB cDNA libraries were prepared through 5' RACE. Using the 5' RACE reads, TCRdb records one entry per CDR3 protein without DNA. Its listing shows about 53,000 distinct CDR3 sequences. The sequencing input was naive CXCR3- CD8+ T cells from blood. As for subset: CD45RO-CCR7+CD27+CD95- naive CD8+ T cells lacking CXCR3 (TNR3-). The receptor comes from a human donor in good health. Some clones in this sample may be carry-over from other donors' samples. V is TRBV6-2 or TRBV6-3 and J is TRBJ2-5; there is no DNA to check the TCRdb D call of TRBD1. The CDR3 region is CASSGAEEETQYF.